The rows below give T cell receptor beta chains drawn from one sample of a study of memory CD4+ T cells and cytomegalovirus serostatus. TCRdb's copy holds only in-frame clones and misses some; the assay was immunoSEQ multiplex PCR. The profile shows around 40,000 clones, 75% to 80% of them singletons. The sequenced sample was memory CD4+ T cells from blood. These receptors were collected from an adult in good health and CMV-seronegative. The CDR3 runs from the conserved cysteine through the conserved F or W. The D gene is left open where the match is weak. Size values are once, few and many counts, or a class for expanded clones, and some rows have none.

cdr3_aa cdr3_nt j_call d_call clone_size v_call
CASSSPGTGYVNGYTF TGTGCCAGCAGCTCCCCCGGGACAGGGTATGTGAATGGCTACACCTTC TRBJ1-2 TRBD1 - TRBV5-4
CASSRPTSGGAYEQYF TGTGCCAGCAGCCGCCCCACTAGCGGGGGGGCCTACGAGCAGTACTTC TRBJ2-7 TRBD2 few TRBV5-4
CASSSLGQVGQPQHF TGTGCCAGCAGCTCCCTAGGACAAGTTGGTCAGCCCCAGCATTTT TRBJ1-5 - - TRBV7-8
CASREGPGANVLTF TGCGCCAGCAGGGAGGGGCCAGGGGCCAACGTCCTGACTTTC TRBJ2-6 - few TRBV5-1
CASREGPGTDTQYF TGCGCCAGCAGAGAAGGGCCGGGCACAGATACGCAGTATTTT TRBJ2-3 - - TRBV5-1
CASRYRDGGEGYGYTF TGTGCCAGCAGGTACCGGGACGGCGGCGAGGGCTATGGCTACACCTTC TRBJ1-2 - few TRBV6-5
CASSLPTGEAFF TGTGCCAGCAGCTTGCCGACAGGTGAAGCTTTCTTT TRBJ1-1 - - TRBV7-3
CASSYQTDNEKLFF TGTGCCAGCAGTTACCAGACAGACAATGAAAAACTGTTTTTT TRBJ1-4 - - TRBV6-5
CAWSFGTANNSPLHF TGTGCCTGGAGTTTCGGGACAGCTAATAATTCACCCCTCCACTTT TRBJ1-6 TRBD1 - TRBV30
CASSSLGLNSPLHF TGTGCCAGTAGTTCCTTGGGTCTCAATTCACCCCTCCACTTT TRBJ1-6 - - TRBV19
CASSSGTSGGRGTQYF TGTGCCAGCAGCTCCGGGACTAGCGGGGGGAGAGGTACGCAGTATTTT TRBJ2-3 TRBD2 - TRBV7-3
CASSDWSEAFF TGTGCCAGCAGTGATTGGTCAGAAGCTTTCTTT TRBJ1-1 - - TRBV2
CAISGQGVYGYTF TGTGCCATCAGCGGACAGGGGGTCTATGGCTACACCTTC TRBJ1-2 TRBD1 - TRBV10-3
CASRGDKLGETQYF TGTGCCAGCAGGGGGGACAAATTGGGGGAGACCCAGTACTTC TRBJ2-5 - - TRBV6-6
CASSPAGGPKNEQFF TGCGCCAGCAGTCCGGCGGGGGGGCCTAAAAATGAGCAGTTCTTC TRBJ2-1 TRBD2 - TRBV10-1
CASSIDGTYTGVNQPQHF TGTGCCAGTAGTATAGATGGGACTTATACAGGGGTCAATCAGCCCCAGCATTTT TRBJ1-5 TRBD1 - TRBV19
CASSPGGYEQYF TGTGCCAGCTCACCAGGGGGTTACGAGCAGTACTTC TRBJ2-7 - - TRBV18
CASSLISGNTGELFF TGCGCCAGCAGCTTGATTAGCGGAAACACCGGGGAGCTGTTTTTT TRBJ2-2 - few TRBV5-1
CASSYTRDRGLNEQFF TGCGCCAGCAGTTACACACGGGACAGGGGGCTCAATGAGCAGTTCTTC TRBJ2-1 TRBD1 few TRBV10-1
CASSLTGTDTQYF TGTGCCAGCAGCTTGACAGGCACAGATACGCAGTATTTT TRBJ2-3 - - TRBV5-8
CATSRRRGDNSPLHF TGTGCCACCAGCAGACGACGGGGAGATAATTCACCCCTCCACTTT TRBJ1-6 - - TRBV15
CSVAAGGAYEQYF TGCAGCGTTGCAGCAGGGGGCGCCTACGAGCAGTACTTC TRBJ2-7 TRBD1 - TRBV29-1
CASSLEAGGRYNEQFF TGTGCCAGCAGCTTAGAAGCGGGGGGTCGTTACAATGAGCAGTTCTTC TRBJ2-1 TRBD2 - TRBV5-5
CASTGQGNSPLHF TGTGCCAGCACCGGACAGGGCAATTCACCCCTCCACTTT TRBJ1-6 TRBD1 few TRBV2
CASSSRRGFDTEAFF TGTGCCAGCAGCTCCCGCCGGGGTTTTGACACTGAAGCTTTCTTT TRBJ1-1 - - TRBV7-9
CASSPTRRALQPQHF TGTGCCAGTAGTCCTACACGCCGGGCCCTTCAGCCCCAGCATTTT TRBJ1-5 - - TRBV19
CASSLVRRGRASVTESEAFF TGCGCCAGCAGCTTGGTCCGGCGGGGCAGGGCTAGTGTAACCGAATCTGAAGCTTTCTTT TRBJ1-1 - once TRBV5-1
CASSQTSGLTLFRNEQFF TGTGCCAGCAGCCAAACTAGCGGGCTCACTTTATTTCGGAATGAGCAGTTCTTC TRBJ2-1 TRBD2 - TRBV5-8
CASIQSGDRASNYGYTF TGTGCCAGCATACAGTCCGGGGACAGGGCTAGTAACTATGGCTACACCTTC TRBJ1-2 TRBD1 - TRBV18
CASGLYQGGTDTQYF TGTGCTAGTGGTTTGTACCAGGGGGGGACAGATACGCAGTATTTT TRBJ2-3 - - TRBV12-5
CASSSTGAQVYEQYF TGCGCCAGCAGCTCGACAGGGGCCCAGGTCTACGAGCAGTACTTC TRBJ2-7 TRBD1 few TRBV5-1
CASSSSQGSPLYEQYF TGTGCCAGCAGTTCTTCACAGGGGAGTCCACTCTACGAGCAGTACTTC TRBJ2-7 TRBD1 - TRBV27
CAWSVPRRTAPKYSNQPQHF TGTGCCTGGAGTGTGCCCAGAAGGACAGCCCCTAAATATAGCAATCAGCCCCAGCATTTT TRBJ1-5 - - TRBV30
CSASERGSQYF TGCAGTGCTAGTGAACGGGGATCGCAGTATTTT TRBJ2-3 - - TRBV20-1
CASSTRTNEQFF TGTGCCAGCAGTACTAGGACCAATGAGCAGTTCTTC TRBJ2-1 - - TRBV7-7
CASSLGAETQYF TGTGCCAGCAGCTTAGGGGCGGAGACCCAGTACTTC TRBJ2-5 - few TRBV7-8
CASSFEGNTEAFF TGTGCCAGCAGCTTCGAGGGGAACACTGAAGCTTTCTTT TRBJ1-1 - - TRBV7-3
CASSQDWGSPGTGELFF TGTGCCAGCAGCCAAGATTGGGGCAGTCCGGGCACCGGGGAGCTGTTTTTT TRBJ2-2 - once TRBV14
CASSTPGTRRETQYF TGTGCCAGCAGCACCCCCGGGACCCGGAGGGAGACCCAGTACTTC TRBJ2-5 - - TRBV5-6
CASSSFSSTQGGPYNEQFF TGCGCCAGCAGCTCGTTTTCGTCTACCCAGGGTGGTCCGTACAATGAGCAGTTCTTC TRBJ2-1 - - TRBV5-1